This T cell receptor (beta chain) was profiled in a study of T-cell reconstitution after alpha-beta-depleted transplantation in children. The CDR3 is 14 residues long. CDR1 MDHEN and CDR2 SYDVKM come from the germline V gene. V lost 5 bases to trimming and J lost 6 bases, with 14 bases between them. Unique molecular identifiers were built into the TCRbeta library. Each CDR3 protein gets one entry after TCRdb re-called the PCR reads with MiXCR. The sample records a few hundred thousand distinct CDR3 sequences, approximately 10% being singletons. The sample consisted of PBMCs from the stem cell graft donor, taken from the stem cell graft. The TCR sequence derives from a human donor who donated a stem cell graft to a child with acute lymphoblastic leukemia. The rearrangement uses TRBV28 and TRBJ2-1; D is perhaps TRBD2 (6 bases). The DNA for the CDR3 is TGTGCCAGCAGTCTCCGATTGGGGGGCAATGAGCAGTTCTTC. This encodes CASSLRLGGNEQFF.